These 22 T cell receptor beta chains share one sample of origin, sequenced in a study of OX40 agonist ivuxolimab in advanced cancers. Here immunoSEQ multiplex PCR was the method, and the copy in TCRdb shows in-frame clones only, minus some. The top ten hold approximately 0.35% of the sample, which has about 93,000 clones, nearly 90% seen once. Sequenced material: CD4+ or CD8+ T cells sorted from blood, taken in a trial of the OX40 agonist ivuxolimab. Every receptor here comes from an adult with an advanced solid tumor such as melanoma, head and neck, liver or kidney cancer.

This sequence joins TRBV6-6 and TRBJ1-1; D gene ambiguous. The germline V and J ends were trimmed by 6 bases and 0 bases, with 5 bases remaining between them. The CDR3 loop spans 12 amino acids. Looked up from germline, CDR1 is MNHNY and CDR2 is SVGAGI (reference sequence). As DNA, the CDR3 is TGTGCCAGCAGCCTGCTGAACACTGAAGCTTTCTTT. This codes for CASSLLNTEAFF.

The chain links TRBV7-2 to TRBJ1-1, with 8 bases matching TRBD1. CDR1 and CDR2 from the germline V gene are SGHTA and FQGNSA. After removal of 0 bases from V and 11 bases from J, the junction contained 8 bases not matched to a gene. The CDR3 sequence is 14 residues long. The CDR3 reads CASSLAPTGAVAFF. The CDR3 nucleotides read TGTGCCAGCAGCTTAGCGCCGACAGGGGCAGTGGCTTTCTTT.

The V call is TRBV7-3, the J call TRBJ2-3; 8 bases align to TRBD2. Per germline, CDR1 SGHTA and CDR2 FQGTGA. The CDR3 loop spans 17 amino acids. V was pared by 2 bases and J by 6 bases, with 13 bases of the junction left unmatched. CDR3 nucleotide sequence: TGTGCCAGCAGCTTACACTTCGAGCGGGGGACGAGCGATACGCAGTATTTT. Protein product: CASSLHFERGTSDTQYF.

The rearrangement links TRBV18 to TRBJ2-2; the match to TRBD1 covers 10 bases. The CDR3 is made up of 20 amino acids. CDR1 is KGHSH and CDR2 is LQKENI in the germline V gene. The V gene end was trimmed by 0 bases and the J gene end by 0 bases; junction bases not matched to a gene: 10. CDR3 bases: TGTGCCAGCTCACCACCGCTAGGACAGGGGGTGGACACGAACACCGGGGAGCTGTTTTTT. This codes for CASSPPLGQGVDTNTGELFF.

A note on this clone: Other DNA sequences from this sample encode an identical CDR3 as well. CDR3 DNA sequence: TGTGCCAGCAGCCTCCGTCCTGGGTACGAGCAGTACTTC. This codes for CASSLRPGYEQYF. The chain carries TRBV28 and TRBJ2-7; D unclear. Germline loops: CDR1 MDHEN, CDR2 SYDVKM. The CDR3 is made up of 13 amino acids. The ends were cut back, 6 bases at V and 4 bases at J, with 13 bases in the middle.

The CDR3 loop is CASSRVQEGGELFF. The CDR3 coding sequence is TGCGCCAGCAGCAGAGTACAGGAGGGCGGGGAGCTGTTTTTT. The chain is built from TRBV4-3 and TRBJ2-2; TRBD2 might be the D (6 bases). This CDR3 comprises 14 residues. CDR1 and CDR2 from the germline V gene are LGHNA and YSLEER. V was shortened by 5 bases and J by 7 bases, with 14 bases between the two germline ends.

The gene calls are TRBV29-1 and TRBJ1-1; TRBD1 aligns across 8 bases. V trimming: 3 bases; J trimming: 3 bases; junction bases outside the gene matches: 3. The CDR3 consists of 13 residues. CDR1 is SQVTM, CDR2 ANQGSEA, per germline. CDR3 nucleotides: TGCAGCGTTGATTCGACAGGGGACACTGAAGCTTTCTTT. This gives the protein CSVDSTGDTEAFF.

The rearrangement joins TRBV19 to TRBJ2-1, with 9 bases that match TRBD2. Germline lookup yields CDR1 LNHDA and CDR2 SQIVND (reference sequence). The V segment lost 3 bases and the J segment 9 bases; nucleotides outside the gene matches: 6. The CDR3 length is 14 residues. CDR3 coding DNA: TGTGCCAGTAGTATTGGCGGGGGGGCAAGTGAGCAGTTCTTC. Encoded protein: CASSIGGGASEQFF.

Worth noting for this clone: At one of its ends the junction is not consistent with the germline gene, which may arise from a read error. The rearrangement joins TRBV7-7 to TRBJ2-2; D not certain. In germline, CDR1 is SSHAT, CDR2 FNYEAQ (reference sequence). This CDR3 region has 16 residues. CDR3: CASSLGRTVNTGELFF. Here the CDR3 DNA reads TGTGCTAGCAGCTTAGGCAGGACGGTGAACACCGGGGAGCTGTTTTTT.

The chain is built from TRBV6-6 and TRBJ2-2, with 8 bases lining up with TRBD2. The CDR3 is made up of 16 amino acids. V trimming: 5 bases; J trimming: 6 bases; junction bases outside the gene matches: 11. Per the germline V gene, CDR1 is MNHNY and CDR2 is SVGAGI (reference sequence). The CDR3, as DNA: TGTGCCAGCAGTCGCGGGGGGCGGGAGGTCTCCGGGGAGCTGTTTTTT. Translating gives CASSRGGREVSGELFF.

This rearrangement joins TRBV10-2 to TRBJ1-2; possibly TRBD1 for D (6 bases). V lost 5 bases and J lost 4, with 11 bases in between. The CDR3 has 13 residues. CDR1 is WSHSY and CDR2 is SAAADI in the germline V gene. CDR3 bases: TGCGCCAGCAGTTCCGGGACATTCTATGGCTACACCTTC. Translation gives CASSSGTFYGYTF.

CDR3 nucleotides: TGTGCCAGCAGCATTCCGACAGGGAGGCAAGAGACCCAGTACTTC. It is translated as CASSIPTGRQETQYF. The chain recombines TRBV7-9 with TRBJ2-5, with D tentatively TRBD1 (7 bases). The CDR3 contains 15 residues. V was clipped by 5 bases and J by 2 bases, with 15 bases between them. Per germline, CDR1 SEHNR and CDR2 FQNEAQ (reference sequence).

DNA of the CDR3: TGTGCCAGCAGGAGGACAGCTAGCACAGATACGCAGTATTTT. Translated: CASRRTASTDTQYF. The rearrangement joins TRBV2 to TRBJ2-3, with D perhaps matching TRBD1 (6 bases). This CDR3 spans 14 amino acids. V dropped 6 bases and J dropped 0 bases, with 10 bases sitting between them. Germline V gene data show CDR1 as SNHLY and CDR2 as FYNNEI.

This chain connects TRBV7-3 to TRBJ2-3; 11 positions agree with TRBD2. V was clipped by 7 bases and J by 4 bases; unmatched bases: 10. CDR3 length: 16 residues. Germline V gives CDR1 SGHTA, CDR2 FQGTGA. CDR3 sequence reads: CASTLSGRAGADTQYF. The CDR3, as DNA: TGTGCCAGCACCCTTAGCGGGAGGGCCGGGGCAGATACGCAGTATTTT.

J is TRBJ1-1 and V is TRBV9; TRBD1 is a possible D gene (5 bases). There are 17 residues in the CDR3. Germline CDR1 SGDLS, CDR2 YYNGEE. V was shortened by 4 bases and J by 2 bases, with 21 bases between the two germline ends. DNA of the CDR3: TGTGCCAGCAGCCCCTCTGCGGGGACGGCGAGAAACACTGAAGCTTTCTTT. As protein: CASSPSAGTARNTEAFF.

This clone has just one count. This sequence joins TRBV12-5 and TRBJ1-6; D gene ambiguous. The germline V gene encodes CDR1 LGHNT and CDR2 FRNRAP. This CDR3 contains 12 residues. V was shortened by 1 base and J by 5 bases, with 0 bases between the two germline ends. CDR3 bases: TGTGCTAGTGGTTTGGATAATTCACCCCTCCACTTT. Translating it yields CASGLDNSPLHF.

The chain carries TRBV2 and TRBJ1-5; D gene unclear. The V end was cut by 3 bases, the J end by 2 bases, with 11 bases between. This CDR3 is built from 15 residues. In germline, CDR1 is SNHLY, CDR2 FYNNEI. The chain's CDR3 is CASSDGGLGNQPQHF. The CDR3 DNA reads as TGTGCCAGCAGTGACGGAGGGTTGGGCAATCAGCCCCAGCATTTT.

This sequence joins TRBV19 and TRBJ1-1; D might be TRBD1 (5 bases). The CDR3 sequence is 13 residues long. V lost 1 base and J lost 6, with 9 bases in between. Germline CDR1 LNHDA, CDR2 SQIVND (reference sequence). The CDR3 sequence is CASSIARVSEAFF. The CDR3, as DNA: TGTGCCAGTAGTATAGCCAGGGTCTCTGAAGCTTTCTTT.

This sequence joins TRBV6-5 and TRBJ2-7; a possible D gene is TRBD2 (5 bases). Germline assignment: CDR1 MNHEY and CDR2 SVGAGI. The V and J ends lost 0 bases and 2 bases respectively, with 14 bases between them. The CDR3 sequence is 16 residues long. The DNA for the CDR3 is TGTGCCAGCAGTTACTCGTCCGGGAAATCTCCCTACGAGCAGTACTTC. It is translated as CASSYSSGKSPYEQYF.

The chain links TRBV19 to TRBJ2-3; no reliable D call. CDR1 LNHDA and CDR2 SQIVND come from the germline V gene (reference sequence). V shed 4 bases and J shed 6 bases, with 11 bases lying between them. The CDR3 runs 13 residues. In nucleotides, the CDR3 is TGTGCCAGTAGTACCCCCACGGTGGATACGCAGTATTTT. This translates into CASSTPTVDTQYF.

V usage is TRBV29-1 and J usage is TRBJ1-1; D is uncertain. Per the germline V gene, CDR1 is SQVTM and CDR2 is ANQGSEA. The CDR3 contains 15 residues. Trimming took off 1 base at V and 4 bases at J, with 16 bases between the two ends. DNA for the CDR3: TGCAGCGTTGAAGGGGGAAAGTCCCGCCCCACTGAAGCTTTCTTT. Its translation is CSVEGGKSRPTEAFF.

This chain connects TRBV5-6 to TRBJ2-5, with D possibly TRBD2 on 6 matching bases. V lost 0 bases to trimming and J lost 4 bases, with 13 bases between them. This CDR3 has 15 residues. Germline V gene data show CDR1 as SGHDT and CDR2 as YYEEEE. The CDR3 region has the DNA TGTGCCAGCAGCTTGGTCGGCGGGGCGCGAGAGACCCAGTACTTC. The encoded protein is CASSLVGGARETQYF.